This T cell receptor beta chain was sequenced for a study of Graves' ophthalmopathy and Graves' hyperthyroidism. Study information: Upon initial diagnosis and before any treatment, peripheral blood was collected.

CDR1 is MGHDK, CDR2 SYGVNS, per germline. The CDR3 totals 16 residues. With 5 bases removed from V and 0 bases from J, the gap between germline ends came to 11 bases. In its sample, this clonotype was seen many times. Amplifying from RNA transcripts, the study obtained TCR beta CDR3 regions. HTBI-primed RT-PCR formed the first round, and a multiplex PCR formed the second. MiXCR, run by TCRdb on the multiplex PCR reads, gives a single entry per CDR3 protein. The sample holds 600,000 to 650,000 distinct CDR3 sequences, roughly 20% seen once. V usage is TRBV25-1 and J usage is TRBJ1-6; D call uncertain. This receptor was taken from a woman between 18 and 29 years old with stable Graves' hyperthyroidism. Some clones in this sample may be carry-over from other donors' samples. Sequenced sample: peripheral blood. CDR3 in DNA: TGTGCCAGCAGTAAGCCGGGAAGCTCCTATAATTCACCCCTCCACTTT. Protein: CASSKPGSSYNSPLHF.